The next 4 T cell receptor beta chains were all read from a single sample in a study of CD8+ T cells in alopecia areata. Noted treatment: oral pan-JAK inhibitor, 5-10 mg twice daily. cDNA serving as the sequencing template came from extracted, reverse transcribed RNA. The table came from immunoSEQ multiplex PCR; TCRdb's copy has only in-frame clones and leaves some out. Of more than 100,000 clones listed, about nine tenths were seen once; the top ten hold around 10%. Sequences were derived from CD8+ T cells sorted from blood, sampled at approximately week 31, from a patient treated with tofacitinib. These TCRs come from a human donor with alopecia areata.

V gene TRBV7-7 combines with J gene TRBJ2-5; D is possibly TRBD1 or TRBD2 (7 bases each). The germline CDR1 and CDR2 sequences are SSHAT and FNYEAQ (reference sequence). The CDR3 loop spans 15 amino acids. Trimming stripped 3 bases from V and 5 bases from J, with 16 bases between. Written as DNA, the CDR3 is TGTGCCAGCAGCTTCGGGGCAGGGGGAGGGGAGACCCAGTACTTC. Translated: CASSFGAGGGETQYF.

The CDR3 DNA reads as TGTGCCACCAGCTCAACCGGCTCTGGGGCCAACGTCCTGACTTTC. Translation: CATSSTGSGANVLTF. The genes are TRBV15 and TRBJ2-6, with unresolved D. The ends were cut back, 5 bases at V and 0 bases at J, with 8 bases in the middle. There are 15 residues in the CDR3. The germline V gene has CDR1 LNHNV and CDR2 YYDKDF (reference sequence).

The genes are TRBV5-1 and TRBJ2-7; maybe TRBD2 (5 bases). The V gene's germline CDR1 is SGHRS and CDR2 YFSETQ. Trimming took off 2 bases at V and 2 bases at J, with 8 bases between the two ends. The CDR3 loop spans 13 amino acids. CDR3 sequence reads: CASSFGAAYEQYF. The CDR3 DNA is TGCGCCAGCAGCTTCGGAGCGGCCTACGAGCAGTACTTC.

The chain is built from TRBV19 and TRBJ2-7, with TRBD2 identical over 12 bases. The junction had 3 bases not matched to a gene; V was cut back by 3 bases and J by 0 bases. CDR1 and CDR2 (germline): LNHDA, SQIVND (reference sequence). This CDR3 has 16 residues. Written as DNA, the CDR3 is TGTGCCAGTAGTATCCCGACTAGCGGGGGCTCCTACGAGCAGTACTTC. Amino acids: CASSIPTSGGSYEQYF.